The next 8 T cell receptor beta chains were all read from a single sample in a study of cytomegalovirus exposure and HLA in healthy donors. The PCR made use of 60 Vbeta and 13 Jbeta primers. TCRdb's table, derived via immunoSEQ multiplex PCR, lists solely in-frame clones and lacks some. The sample includes roughly 160,000 clones, 60% to 80% of them seen just once. Sequencing was carried out using PBMCs. All receptors come from a man between 50 and 59 years old in good health and CMV-seropositive.

This clone occurred once. V gene TRBV4-2 combines with J gene TRBJ2-1; possibly TRBD2 for D (6 bases). Between the trimmed V and J ends, which lost 4 bases and 2 bases, there was a span of 15 bases. This CDR3 has 16 residues. CDR1 LGHNA and CDR2 YNFKEQ come from the germline V gene. CDR3 sequence reads: CASSLPTGGAYNEQFF. In nucleotides, the CDR3 is TGTGCCAGCAGCCTCCCGACCGGGGGAGCCTACAATGAGCAGTTCTTC.

The chain has TRBV6-1 and TRBJ2-7; TRBD1 agrees at 12 bases. Germline CDR1 and CDR2: MNHNS and SASEGT. V lost 2 bases, J lost 2 bases, and 4 bases stayed unmatched. This CDR3 has 16 amino acids. The CDR3 DNA reads as TGTGCCAGCAGTGAATGGGGACAGGGGGCCCCCTACGAGCAGTACTTC. This sequence encodes CASSEWGQGAPYEQYF.

The chain has TRBV27 and TRBJ2-3; 7 nucleotides line up with TRBD2. This CDR3 contains 15 residues. With 2 bases clipped from V and 8 bases from J, the junction kept 10 bases outside the gene matches. Germline assignment: CDR1 MNHEY and CDR2 SMNVEV (reference sequence). The CDR3 loop is CASSLITGGLGTQYF. For the CDR3, the DNA is TGTGCCAGCAGTTTAATAACGGGGGGACTGGGTACGCAGTATTTT.

This clone was seen a few times. The rearrangement joins TRBV6-6 to TRBJ1-6; 7 bases are shared with TRBD1. This CDR3 spans 14 amino acids. Germline V gene lookup returns CDR1 MNHNY and CDR2 SVGAGI (reference sequence). J gave up 15 bases and V 4 bases, and 12 bases lay outside the gene matches. CDR3 protein: CASSSGGGNRGLHF. The DNA of the CDR3 is TGTGCCAGCAGTTCGGGAGGGGGCAATCGGGGCCTCCACTTT.

The rearrangement joins TRBV5-4 to TRBJ2-1, with TRBD1 identical over 11 bases. Germline CDR1 is SGHNT and CDR2 is YYREEE (reference sequence). This CDR3 is 14 amino acids long. With V trimmed by 4 bases and J by 7 bases, 4 bases remained unmatched. The CDR3 DNA sequence: TGTGCCAGCAGCCCGGACAGGGGGCAGAATGAGCAGTTCTTC. Protein: CASSPDRGQNEQFF.

The sample holds a few counts of this clone. J is TRBJ2-5 and V is TRBV28; 9 nucleotides agree with TRBD1. Germline CDR1 and CDR2: MDHEN and SYDVKM. The CDR3 loop spans 16 amino acids. The ends lost 5 bases at V and 4 bases at J; junction bases unmatched: 11. In DNA form, the CDR3 reads TGTGCCAGCAGTCCTGCCCGGGACAGGGTGAGAGAGACCCAGTACTTC. It specifies CASSPARDRVRETQYF.

In its sample, this clone was seen a few times. The chain couples TRBV28 to TRBJ1-2, with TRBD1 matching over 8 bases. V shed 1 base and J 0 bases; nucleotides not matched to a gene: 7. The V gene's germline CDR1 is MDHEN and CDR2 SYDVKM. This CDR3 contains 17 residues. CDR3 sequence reads: CASSLSDRVQSNYGYTF. The CDR3 nucleotides are TGTGCCAGCAGTTTATCGGACAGGGTGCAGTCTAACTATGGCTACACCTTC.

V usage is TRBV2 and J usage is TRBJ2-7; 10 bases agree with TRBD1. J gave up 4 bases and V 8 bases, and 2 bases lay outside the gene matches. Germline V gene lookup returns CDR1 SNHLY and CDR2 FYNNEI. This CDR3 has 12 amino acids. The CDR3 sequence: CASGDRGYEQYF. CDR3 nucleotide sequence: TGTGCCAGCGGGGACAGGGGTTACGAGCAGTACTTC.